Presented here are 32 T cell receptor beta chains from one specimen sequenced in a study of blood T cell repertoires in COVID-19. TCRdb's copy holds only in-frame clones and misses some; the assay was immunoSEQ multiplex PCR. The data show around 290,000 clones, about nine tenths seen once. Input material: PBMCs or T cells enriched from blood (not recorded which). The receptors stem from a woman between 35 and 50 years old who had recovered from COVID-19.

The count of this clone is one. This sequence joins TRBV6-1 and TRBJ2-1; tentatively, D is TRBD1 (6 bases). Germline CDR1 and CDR2: MNHNS and SASEGT. V lost 4 bases and J lost 0, with 19 bases in between. This CDR3 is 18 amino acids long. The CDR3 sequence: CASSGAGDTGYSYNEQFF. The CDR3 DNA is TGTGCCAGCAGTGGAGCCGGGGATACAGGGTACTCCTACAATGAGCAGTTCTTC.

The genes are TRBV18 and TRBJ1-2; D gene uncertain. Trimming removed 3 bases at V and 7 bases at J, with 12 bases between. This CDR3 contains 13 residues. Germline CDR1 and CDR2: KGHSH and LQKENI. The CDR3 reads CASSPGLSGGYTF. CDR3 sequence (DNA): TGTGCCAGCTCACCCGGTCTTTCGGGTGGCTACACCTTC.

The CDR3 nucleotides are TGTGCCTGGAGAGTGTCGAGACAGGGAATAAGCTCCTATAATTCACCCCTCCACTTT. As protein: CAWRVSRQGISSYNSPLHF. The chain combines TRBV30 with TRBJ1-6; TRBD1 matches 7 bases. V lost 3 bases to trimming and J lost 0 bases; unmatched junction nucleotides: 14. Per germline, CDR1 GTSNPN and CDR2 SVGIG (reference sequence). The CDR3 loop spans 19 amino acids.

The V call is TRBV2, the J call TRBJ2-1, with TRBD2 identical over 8 bases. This CDR3 spans 13 amino acids. The V segment lost 11 bases and the J segment 10 bases; nucleotides outside the gene matches: 13. CDR1 and CDR2 (germline): SNHLY, FYNNEI. The CDR3 sequence: CAGDVAGGGEQFF. The CDR3 DNA sequence: TGTGCCGGCGACGTGGCGGGGGGAGGGGAGCAGTTCTTC.

The chain couples TRBV24-1 to TRBJ2-1, with a tentative D call TRBD2 (6 bases). This CDR3 is built from 13 residues. Trimming pared 4 bases from V and 10 bases from J, leaving 13 bases between. CDR1 is KGHDR and CDR2 is SFDVKD in the germline V gene. CDR3 residues: CATSDSPGDEQFF. CDR3 nucleotides: TGTGCCACCAGTGACTCCCCGGGGGACGAGCAGTTCTTC.

This clone has only a few counts. This same CDR3 is encoded by further DNA sequences in the sample. The chain carries TRBV7-9 and TRBJ2-1; possibly TRBD2 for D (6 bases). This CDR3 has 16 residues. Germline V CDR1 and CDR2: SEHNR, FQNEAQ (reference sequence). The V and J ends lost 0 bases and 2 bases respectively, with 11 bases between them. This chain's CDR3 is CASSLALAGTYNEQFF. The CDR3 nucleotides are TGTGCCAGCAGCTTAGCGCTTGCGGGGACCTACAATGAGCAGTTCTTC.

The chain recombines TRBV11-2 with TRBJ2-2; D may be TRBD1 (6 bases). This CDR3 is 15 amino acids long. CDR1 and CDR2 from the germline V gene are SGHAT and FQNNGV. The ends were cut back, 5 bases at V and 5 bases at J, with 15 bases in the middle. CDR3 amino acids: CASSPLGAWTGELFF. The CDR3 nucleotides are TGTGCCAGCAGCCCTTTGGGGGCTTGGACCGGGGAGCTGTTTTTT.

The V call is TRBV7-3, the J call TRBJ1-1; D uncertain. Trimming took off 6 bases at V and 3 bases at J, with 11 bases between the two ends. The CDR3 loop spans 13 amino acids. CDR1 is SGHTA and CDR2 is FQGTGA in the germline V gene. In DNA form, the CDR3 reads TGTGCCAGCAGTTCTCGGGGTTACACTGAAGCTTTCTTT. Its protein product is CASSSRGYTEAFF.

CDR3 DNA sequence: TGTGCCAGCAGCGTAGGGGACTCGAGCTCCTACGAGCAGTACTTC. It yields the protein CASSVGDSSSYEQYF. The genes are TRBV9 and TRBJ2-7; a possible D gene is TRBD2 (6 bases). Germline V gene sequence: CDR1 SGDLS, CDR2 YYNGEE. The CDR3 contains 15 residues. V shed 0 bases and J shed 0 bases, with 10 bases lying between them.

The rearrangement links TRBV9 to TRBJ2-2; 7 bases agree with TRBD1. Per germline, CDR1 SGDLS and CDR2 YYNGEE. V was clipped by 3 bases and J by 5 bases; unmatched bases: 10. The CDR3 runs to 16 residues. CDR3 nucleotide sequence: TGTGCCAGCAGCGGGTTCAGGACAGGTGGAACCGGGGAGCTGTTTTTT. This sequence encodes CASSGFRTGGTGELFF.

The rearrangement links TRBV9 to TRBJ2-6; D not resolved. Germline loops: CDR1 SGDLS, CDR2 YYNGEE. The V gene lost 4 bases and the J gene lost 0 bases, with 5 bases spanning the gap. This CDR3 is built from 14 residues. The chain's CDR3 is CASSLLSGANVLTF. The CDR3, as DNA: TGTGCCAGCAGCCTCCTCTCTGGGGCCAACGTCCTGACTTTC.

V usage is TRBV30 and J usage is TRBJ1-2; D uncertain. Germline loops: CDR1 GTSNPN, CDR2 SVGIG (reference sequence). The CDR3 has 15 residues. V was shortened by 6 bases and J by 2 bases, with 19 bases between the two germline ends. The CDR3 DNA reads TGTGCCTGCAGAACAGACCAAGTTAGAAACTATGGCTACACCTTC. Translation gives CACRTDQVRNYGYTF.

The rearrangement joins TRBV9 to TRBJ1-2; TRBD1 might be the D (6 bases). Germline V CDR1 and CDR2: SGDLS, YYNGEE. V was trimmed by 4 bases and J by 4 bases, leaving 17 bases between them. This CDR3 spans 15 amino acids. CDR3 sequence (DNA): TGTGCCAGCAGCCCCCACAGGGACATTACCTATGGCTACACCTTC. It is translated as CASSPHRDITYGYTF. The variable domain in full, with the rest retrieved from reference TRBV9 and TRBJ1-2, is DSGVTQTPKHLITATGQRVTLRCSPRSGDLSVYWYQQSLDQGLQFLIQYYNGEERAKGNILERFSAQQFPDLHSELNLSSLELGDSALYFCASSPHRDITYGYTFGSGTRLTVV.

The chain recombines TRBV5-1 with TRBJ2-2; weak D call: TRBD1 (6 bases). Germline V gene data show CDR1 as SGHRS and CDR2 as YFSETQ. CDR3 length: 17 amino acids. Trimming stripped 4 bases from V and 0 bases from J, with 16 bases between. The CDR3 coding sequence is TGCGCCAGCAGCCAGGGGCCAGGCGGCGCGAACACCGGGGAGCTGTTTTTT. Translation gives CASSQGPGGANTGELFF.

The chain carries TRBV15 and TRBJ1-2; 8 bases map to TRBD1. The V gene's germline CDR1 is LNHNV and CDR2 YYDKDF (reference sequence). The CDR3 length is 13 residues. The V gene end was trimmed by 5 bases and the J gene end by 7 bases; junction bases not matched to a gene: 6. The chain's CDR3 is CATSARTGTGYTF. As DNA, the CDR3 is TGTGCCACCAGCGCTCGGACAGGGACTGGCTACACCTTC.

The chain carries TRBV5-1 and TRBJ2-2; D gene uncertain. Germline CDR1 and CDR2: SGHRS and YFSETQ. The CDR3 length is 15 residues. V lost 0 bases, J lost 1 base, and 7 bases lay in between. The chain's CDR3 is CASSLAPGNTGELFF. DNA of the CDR3: TGCGCCAGCAGCTTGGCCCCAGGGAACACCGGGGAGCTGTTTTTT.

V usage is TRBV18 and J usage is TRBJ1-1; D gene unclear. The CDR3 extends over 17 amino acids. V shed 3 bases and J shed 4 bases, with 21 bases lying between them. Germline V gives CDR1 KGHSH, CDR2 LQKENI. The CDR3 protein is CASSPYRQVSTGTEAFF. CDR3 in DNA: TGTGCCAGCTCACCCTATCGCCAAGTCTCAACCGGCACTGAAGCTTTCTTT.

The chain combines TRBV5-1 with TRBJ1-2, with 10 nucleotides matching TRBD1. After removal of 4 bases from V and 5 bases from J, the junction contained 5 bases not matched to a gene. CDR1 is SGHRS, CDR2 YFSETQ, per germline. The CDR3 runs 14 residues. Written as DNA, the CDR3 is TGCGCCAGCAGCCTCGGACAGGGGGAGTATGGCTACACCTTC. It yields the protein CASSLGQGEYGYTF. Drawing the rest from reference TRBV5-1 and TRBJ1-2, the complete variable domain is KAGVTQTPRYLIKTRGQQVTLSCSPISGHRSVSWYQQTPGQGLQFLFEYFSETQRNKGNFPGRFSGRQFSNSRSEMNVSTLELGDSALYLCASSLGQGEYGYTFGSGTRLTVV.

The chain uses TRBV2 and TRBJ1-4; TRBD1 might be the D (5 bases). CDR1 and CDR2 from the germline V gene are SNHLY and FYNNEI. This CDR3 is built from 17 residues. Trimming left V 4 bases short and J 0 bases short, with 15 bases between. The CDR3 nucleotides read TGTGCCAGCAGTGGGGTCAAGGGGATTGCAACTAATGAAAAACTGTTTTTT. As protein: CASSGVKGIATNEKLFF.

The chain combines TRBV10-3 with TRBJ2-5; 16 bases line up with TRBD2. The CDR3 has 16 residues. V lost 2 bases to trimming and J lost 4 bases; unmatched junction nucleotides: 1. Germline assignment: CDR1 ENHRY and CDR2 SYGVKD. CDR3 in DNA: TGTGCCATCAGTGAGGGGACTAGCGGGAGGGTAGAGACCCAGTACTTC. This encodes CAISEGTSGRVETQYF.

The chain is built from TRBV5-4 and TRBJ2-2; D is uncertain. The CDR3 is 13 residues long. Trimming cost V 4 bases and J 8 bases, with 12 bases left between them. Per germline, CDR1 SGHNT and CDR2 YYREEE (reference sequence). This CDR3 reads CASSIFSRGELFF. CDR3 nucleotide sequence: TGTGCCAGCAGCATATTCTCGAGGGGGGAGCTGTTTTTT.

DNA of the CDR3: TGCGCCAGCAGCTTGCAATCCTTCCCCCTGACTAGCGTCGAACACAATGAGCAGTTCTTC. Residues: CASSLQSFPLTSVEHNEQFF. The chain recombines TRBV5-1 with TRBJ2-1, with 8 bases aligning to TRBD2. The junction had 20 bases not matched to a gene; V was cut back by 1 base and J by 5 bases. The CDR3 has 20 amino acids. The germline CDR1 and CDR2 sequences are SGHRS and YFSETQ.

J is TRBJ1-4 and V is TRBV18, with 7 positions matching TRBD1. V was pared by 4 bases and J by 0 bases, with 5 bases of the junction left unmatched. Germline CDR1 KGHSH, CDR2 LQKENI. There are 16 residues in the CDR3. The CDR3 sequence is CASSLGQIATNEKLFF. CDR3 DNA sequence: TGTGCCAGCTCACTGGGACAGATTGCAACTAATGAAAAACTGTTTTTT.

The chain employs TRBV5-1 and TRBJ2-1, with 8 bases aligning to TRBD2. Looked up from germline, CDR1 is SGHRS and CDR2 is YFSETQ. V was pared by 2 bases and J by 7 bases, with 5 bases of the junction left unmatched. This CDR3 contains 14 residues. CDR3 sequence (DNA): TGCGCCAGCAGCTTAAGCGGGAGAGGTAATGAGCAGTTCTTC. Translated: CASSLSGRGNEQFF.

The chain joins TRBV19 to TRBJ1-1, with TRBD1 matching 8 bases. V was clipped by 6 bases and J by 2 bases; unmatched bases: 8. There are 15 residues in the CDR3. Germline-derived CDR1 and CDR2 are LNHDA and SQIVND (reference sequence). CDR3 in DNA: TGTGCCAGTAGGATGGAGGGGACAGGTAACACTGAAGCTTTCTTT. It encodes CASRMEGTGNTEAFF.

V usage is TRBV6-5 and J usage is TRBJ1-5, with TRBD1 matching 7 bases. V shed 6 bases and J 1 base; nucleotides not matched to a gene: 3. The CDR3 has 14 amino acids. Looked up from germline, CDR1 is MNHEY and CDR2 is SVGAGI. CDR3: CASRPGQSNQPQHF. In nucleotides, the CDR3 is TGTGCCAGCAGACCGGGACAGAGCAATCAGCCCCAGCATTTT.

The V gene is TRBV30, the J gene TRBJ1-1; D not certain. Germline V gives CDR1 GTSNPN, CDR2 SVGIG (reference sequence). The CDR3 runs to 11 residues. V was pared by 3 bases and J by 5 bases, with 7 bases between. DNA of the CDR3: TGTGCCTGGAGCCCCAGGACTGAAGCTTTCTTT. It translates to CAWSPRTEAFF. Full variable domain (missing parts from reference TRBV30 and TRBJ1-1): SQTIHQWPATLVQPVGSPLSLECTVEGTSNPNLYWYRQAAGRGLQLLFYSVGIGQISSEVPQNLSASRPQDRQFILSSKKLLLSDSGFYLCAWSPRTEAFFGQGTRLTVV.

The chain combines TRBV7-3 with TRBJ2-5; D unclear. Germline CDR1 SGHTA, CDR2 FQGTGA. The CDR3 runs 16 residues. Trimming took 1 base from V and 1 from J, leaving 13 bases between them. Written as DNA, the CDR3 is TGTGCCAGCAGCTTAAATTATGCGCTAGGCCAAGAGACCCAGTACTTC. This gives the protein CASSLNYALGQETQYF.

The chain is built from TRBV4-1 and TRBJ2-2, with 8 positions matching TRBD2. The germline V gene encodes CDR1 MGHRA and CDR2 YSYEKL. J lost 2 bases, V lost 1 base, and 3 bases had no gene match. The CDR3 extends over 16 amino acids. The DNA of the CDR3 is TGCGCCAGCAGCCAAGCGGGGGGGTCTAACACCGGGGAGCTGTTTTTT. Translated: CASSQAGGSNTGELFF.

This chain joins TRBV4-1 and TRBJ2-7; D is unclear. The length of the CDR3 is 15 residues. With 0 bases removed from V and 2 bases from J, the gap between germline ends came to 11 bases. Per the germline V gene, CDR1 is MGHRA and CDR2 is YSYEKL. In nucleotides, the CDR3 is TGCGCCAGCAGCCAAGATCGAGTCGGTACCTACGAGCAGTACTTC. This sequence encodes CASSQDRVGTYEQYF.

This clone showed up just once. The rearrangement links TRBV18 to TRBJ2-3; D is uncertain. Germline-derived CDR1 and CDR2 are KGHSH and LQKENI. CDR3 length: 16 residues. Trimming left V 6 bases short and J 0 bases short, with 16 bases between. The CDR3 loop reads CASSPEVAHSTDTQYF. The CDR3, as DNA: TGTGCCAGCTCCCCCGAGGTAGCACACAGCACAGATACGCAGTATTTT.

The rearrangement joins TRBV5-1 to TRBJ1-1; 7 nucleotides agree with TRBD1. V was clipped by 0 bases and J by 4 bases; unmatched bases: 6. CDR3 length: 15 residues. The germline V gene has CDR1 SGHRS and CDR2 YFSETQ. The CDR3 bases are TGCGCCAGCAGCTTGGTCTCAGGGGGAGCCACTGAAGCTTTCTTT. Its protein is CASSLVSGGATEAFF.